The present T cell receptor beta chain was sequenced within a study of CD8 T cells in ankylosing spondylitis. Study-wide points: Seemingly distinctive of ankylosing spondylitis blood was a TCR beta motif formed by eight highly homologous variants.

This clonotype was observed a handful of times. Antigen specificity is unknown. V trimming: 3 bases; J trimming: 7 bases; junction bases outside the gene matches: 6. Germline CDR1 and CDR2: MNHEY and SMNVEV (reference sequence). The CDR3 has 14 residues. TCRdb reprocessed the 5' RACE reads with MiXCR, giving one entry per CDR3 protein. The sample contains over 200,000 distinct CDR3 sequences, roughly 18% of which appear only once. The specimen sequenced was blood, either unsorted or a sorted T cell fraction (not recorded which). The rearrangement joins TRBV27 to TRBJ1-1, with 9 nucleotides matching TRBD1. This clonotype was sampled from a male donor with ankylosing spondylitis. The CDR3 region has the DNA TGTGCCAGCAGTTTGGCGGACAGGGGACATGAAGCTTTCTTT. This sequence encodes CASSLADRGHEAFF.